Listed below are T cell receptor beta chains from one sample, sequenced in a study of blood T cell repertoires in COVID-19. This table comes from immunoSEQ multiplex PCR, and its TCRdb copy is limited to in-frame clones, with some not included. The top ten clones hold over 2% of a sample with a few hundred thousand clones, more than 80% of them seen once. Sequencing was performed on PBMCs or T cells enriched from blood (not recorded which). The receptor set was obtained from a woman aged 18-35 years who had recovered from COVID-19. The CDR3 runs from the conserved cysteine through the conserved F or W. D genes are given only for firm matches. Size is omitted from some rows. Given values are once, few, many or a class for expanded clones.

J gene	D gene	V gene	clone size	CDR3 protein	CDR3 DNA
TRBJ2-7	NA	TRBV9	NA	CASSVAEMPGDEQYF	TGTGCCAGCAGCGTAGCGGAGATGCCGGGGGACGAGCAGTACTTC
TRBJ1-2	NA	TRBV28	NA	CASNVNGRNYGYTF	TGTGCCAGCAATGTGAACGGCAGGAACTATGGCTACACCTTC
TRBJ1-2	NA	TRBV18	NA	CASSPPITGSWGYTF	TGTGCCAGCTCACCACCGATAACAGGGTCCTGGGGCTACACCTTC
TRBJ1-2	NA	TRBV6-5	NA	CASSYSVYQGDYGYTF	TGTGCCAGCAGTTACTCGGTCTACCAGGGTGACTATGGCTACACCTTC
TRBJ2-3	NA	TRBV19	once	CASSTRGLGDTQYF	TGTGCCAGTAGCACTCGGGGGTTGGGAGATACGCAGTATTTT
TRBJ2-5	NA	TRBV30	NA	CAGGPRGISETQYF	TGTGCCGGGGGGCCCAGGGGGATTTCGGAGACCCAGTACTTC
TRBJ2-7	NA	TRBV5-1	NA	CASSLDWGVEQYF	TGCGCCAGCAGCTTGGATTGGGGGGTCGAGCAGTACTTC
TRBJ1-1	TRBD1	TRBV5-1	NA	CASRGQMNTEAFF	TGCGCCAGCAGGGGACAGATGAACACTGAAGCTTTCTTT
TRBJ1-6	TRBD1	TRBV27	NA	CASSLSGQTYNSPLHF	TGTGCCAGCAGTTTATCGGGACAGACCTATAATTCACCCCTCCACTTT
TRBJ1-5	TRBD1	TRBV18	NA	CASSPQGQVPNQPQHF	TGTGCCAGCTCACCCCAAGGACAGGTCCCCAATCAGCCCCAGCATTTT
TRBJ2-7	TRBD1	TRBV4-1	NA	CASSQEADRGAEQYF	TGCGCCAGCAGCCAAGAGGCAGACAGGGGGGCCGAGCAGTACTTC
TRBJ1-5	TRBD1	TRBV5-5	NA	CASSLGTGDQPQHF	TGTGCCAGCAGCTTGGGGACAGGAGATCAGCCCCAGCATTTT
TRBJ1-5	TRBD1	TRBV15	once	CATSSYYGQGLQKSNQPQHF	TGTGCCACCAGCAGCTACTACGGACAGGGCTTACAGAAGAGCAATCAGCCCCAGCATTTT